Sequencing of this T cell receptor (beta chain) was carried out in a study of T-cell reconstitution after alpha-beta-depleted transplantation in children. Findings and caveats of the study: Expanded clones from the graft, numbering several hundred, reportedly supplied alpha-beta T cells about two months after transplant. Surviving recipient T cells and thymic progenitors accounted for the high day-60 TCRbeta diversity observed in some patients. The authors attributed T-cell counts and diversity one year after transplant mostly to newly produced T cells.

Preparation of the TCRbeta library was carried out with unique molecular identifiers. TCRdb called the PCR reads again in MiXCR, with one record for every CDR3 protein. The sample lists hundreds of thousands of distinct CDR3 sequences; around 15% were seen once. This clonotype was observed at least ten times. Its specificity is unknown. This receptor was taken from a boy in the first two years of life who had a stem cell transplant for Wiskott-Aldrich syndrome, so the T cells may come from the graft donor. Sequencing used PBMCs, mostly from graft donor cells, obtained 360 days after TCRalphabeta/CD19-depleted stem cell transplant.

CDR3 nucleotide sequence: TGTGCCAGCAGCTTGGGACCTCGTGGGGAAGAGACCCAGTACTTC. As protein: CASSLGPRGEETQYF. The chain links TRBV7-9 to TRBJ2-5; TRBD1 or TRBD2 may be the D gene (5 bases each). V lost 3 bases, J lost 3 bases, and 14 bases lay in between. Germline V gene sequence: CDR1 SEHNR, CDR2 FQNEAQ (reference sequence). The CDR3 runs 15 residues. Variable domain in full (rest from reference TRBV7-9 and TRBJ2-5): DTGVSQNPRHKITKRGQNVTFRCDPISEHNRLYWYRQTLGQGPEFLTYFQNEAQLEKSRLLSDRFSAERPKGSFSTLEIQRTEQGDSAMYLCASSLGPRGEETQYFGPGTRLLVL.